This T cell receptor beta chain was obtained from a study of blood T cells in healthy people across ages. Findings and caveats of the study: Naive CD4+ cells and diversity were both higher in long-lived donors than in aged donors. PBMCs were not sorted, which prevented a conclusive comparison of naive versus antigen-experienced cells.

Primers used in a second PCR of roughly 7 to 11 cycles were a sample-barcoded 5' primer and a J-beta primer mix. A single record per CDR3 protein comes from TCRdb applying MiXCR to the 5' RACE reads. The sample lists roughly 800,000 distinct CDR3 sequences, 20% to 25% occurring once. For this clonotype: The antigen remains unidentified.

The CDR3 is made up of 15 amino acids. Germline V gene sequence: CDR1 LGHDT, CDR2 YNNKEL (reference sequence). V lost 0 bases, J lost 7 bases, and 16 bases lay in between. Every sample had a minimum of 6.5 million PBMCs isolated. These same data were also listed under a study on T cells of mothers and their children. That publication notes: Relative to unrelated pairs, biologically related mother-child dyads exhibited marginally greater, non-significant overlap.

Input material: blood. The clonotype comes from a boy younger than 18 in good health. The chain employs TRBV3-1 and TRBJ2-7; maybe TRBD2 (6 bases). The CDR3 sequence: CASSQEGRRVKEQYF. The CDR3 DNA follows: TGTGCCAGCAGCCAAGAAGGTAGGAGGGTAAAGGAGCAGTACTTC.